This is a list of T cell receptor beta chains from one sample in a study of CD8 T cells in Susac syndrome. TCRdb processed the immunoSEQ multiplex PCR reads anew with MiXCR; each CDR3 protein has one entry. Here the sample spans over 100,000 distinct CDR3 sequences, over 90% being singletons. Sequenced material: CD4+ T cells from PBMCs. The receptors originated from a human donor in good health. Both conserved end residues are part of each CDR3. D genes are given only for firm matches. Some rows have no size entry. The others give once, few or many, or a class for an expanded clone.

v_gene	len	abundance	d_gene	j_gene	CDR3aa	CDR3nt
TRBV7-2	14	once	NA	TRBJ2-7	CASGLGLGAGEQYF	TGTGCCAGCGGGTTAGGACTGGGAGCGGGCGAGCAGTACTTC
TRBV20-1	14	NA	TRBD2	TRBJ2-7	CSAQGTSGRLEQYF	TGCAGTGCTCAGGGGACTAGCGGGAGGCTCGAGCAGTACTTC
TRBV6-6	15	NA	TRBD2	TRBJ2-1	CASSARLAGDNEQFF	TGTGCCAGCAGTGCGCGACTAGCGGGGGACAATGAGCAGTTCTTC
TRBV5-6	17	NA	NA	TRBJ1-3	CASSLAIKAASGNTIYF	TGTGCCAGCAGCTTGGCCATAAAGGCAGCCTCTGGAAACACCATATATTTT
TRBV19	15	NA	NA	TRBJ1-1	CASSISPQGNTEAFF	TGTGCCAGTAGTATCAGCCCGCAGGGAAACACTGAAGCTTTCTTT
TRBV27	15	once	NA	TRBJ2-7	CASSFGLPSSYEQYF	TGTGCCAGCAGTTTTGGGCTACCCAGCTCCTACGAGCAGTACTTC
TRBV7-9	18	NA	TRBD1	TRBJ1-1	CASTFTGADRGANTEAFF	TGTGCCAGCACCTTTACCGGGGCCGACAGGGGAGCGAACACTGAAGCTTTCTTT
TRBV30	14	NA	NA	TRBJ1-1	CAWTLTALNAEAFF	TGTGCCTGGACCCTGACAGCTCTGAACGCTGAAGCTTTCTTT
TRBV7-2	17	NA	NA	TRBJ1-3	CASSLGVSTISGNTIYF	TGTGCCAGCAGCTTAGGGGTCAGCACCATCTCTGGAAACACCATATATTTT
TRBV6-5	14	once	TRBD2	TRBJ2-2	CATQTSGGAGELFF	TGTGCCACCCAAACTAGCGGGGGGGCCGGGGAGCTGTTTTTT